This T cell receptor beta chain was sequenced in a study of shared clonotypes between healthy human individuals. Turning to the study itself: The donor group consisted of a couple of women and a few men, aged 18 to 49.

CDR3 length: 14 amino acids. Trimming removed 5 bases from V and 0 bases from J, with 11 bases in between. The germline V gene encodes CDR1 MNHEY and CDR2 SMNVEV (reference sequence). Points on this clone: Its matching antigen is unknown.

At a deep level, the assay was run. In the original workflow: Sequence data from immunoSEQ were junction-only and lacked quality scores; consequently, filtering differed. Assay: immunoSEQ multiplex PCR; the TCRdb copy retains only in-frame clones and omits some. V, J and clone size derive from that table, while D and trimming were established from the DNA sequence. This table holds 450,000 to 600,000 clones, about four fifths found once. Overall study findings and caveats: Limitation of the genetic and exposure-history diversity represented came from the few donors.

The clonotype originates from a woman aged 40-49 years in good health. Some clones in this sample may be carry-over from other donors' samples. The chain carries TRBV27 and TRBJ2-7, with TRBD1 as a possible D gene (6 bases). The sequenced sample consisted of PBMCs. CDR3 DNA: TGTGCCAGCAGTGCCAACAGGGACTCCTACGAGCAGTACTTC. Its translation is CASSANRDSYEQYF.